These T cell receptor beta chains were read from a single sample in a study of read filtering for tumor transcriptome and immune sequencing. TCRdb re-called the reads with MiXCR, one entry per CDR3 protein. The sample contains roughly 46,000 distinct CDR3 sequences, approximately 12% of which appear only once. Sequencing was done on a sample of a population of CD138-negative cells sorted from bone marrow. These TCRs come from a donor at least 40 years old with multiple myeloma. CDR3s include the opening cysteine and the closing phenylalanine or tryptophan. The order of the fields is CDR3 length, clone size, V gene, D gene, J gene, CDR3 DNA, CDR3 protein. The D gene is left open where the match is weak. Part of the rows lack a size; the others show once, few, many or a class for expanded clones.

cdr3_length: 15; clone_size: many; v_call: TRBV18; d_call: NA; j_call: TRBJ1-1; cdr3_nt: TGTGCCAGCTCACCACCAAGTTTTGCGAACACTGAAGCTTTCTTT; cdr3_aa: CASSPPSFANTEAFF
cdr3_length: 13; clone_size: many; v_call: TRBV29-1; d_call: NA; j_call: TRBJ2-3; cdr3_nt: TGCAGCGGCACGGGAAGAGGCACAGATACGCAGTATTTT; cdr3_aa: CSGTGRGTDTQYF
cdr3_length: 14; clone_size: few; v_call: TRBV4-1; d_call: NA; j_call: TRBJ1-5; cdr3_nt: TGCGCCAGCAGCCAATTCTATAGCAATCAGCCCCAGCATTTT; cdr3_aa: CASSQFYSNQPQHF
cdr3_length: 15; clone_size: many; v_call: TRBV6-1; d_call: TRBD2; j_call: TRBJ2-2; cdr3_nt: TGTGCCAGCAGTGAAGGGGAGGGAGGGCCCGGGGAGCTGTTTTTT; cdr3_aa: CASSEGEGGPGELFF
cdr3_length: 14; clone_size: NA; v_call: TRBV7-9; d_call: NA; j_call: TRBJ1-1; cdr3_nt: TGTGCCAGCAGCTTACAGGCCCCGGGGACTGAAGCTTTCTTT; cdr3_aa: CASSLQAPGTEAFF
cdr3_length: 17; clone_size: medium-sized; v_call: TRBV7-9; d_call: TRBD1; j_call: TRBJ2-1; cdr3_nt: TGTGCCAGCAGCTCAACCGGGACAGGGGGCTACTACAATGAGCAGTTCTTC; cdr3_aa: CASSSTGTGGYYNEQFF
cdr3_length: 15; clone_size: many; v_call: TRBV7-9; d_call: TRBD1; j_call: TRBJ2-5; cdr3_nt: TGTGCCAGCAGCTTATTCGGGACAGCACAAGAGACCCAGTACTTC; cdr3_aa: CASSLFGTAQETQYF
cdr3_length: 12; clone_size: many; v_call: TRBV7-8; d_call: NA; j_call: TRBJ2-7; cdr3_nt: TGTGCCAGCAGCGTCTCTTGGGGCGAGCAGTACTTC; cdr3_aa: CASSVSWGEQYF
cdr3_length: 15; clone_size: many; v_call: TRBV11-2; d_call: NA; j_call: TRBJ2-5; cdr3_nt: TGTGCCAGCAGCTTAGATGGCTGGGGAGGAGAGACCCAGTACTTC; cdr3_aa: CASSLDGWGGETQYF
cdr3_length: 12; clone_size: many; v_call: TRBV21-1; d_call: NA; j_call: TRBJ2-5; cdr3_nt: TGTGCCAGCAGCAAATGGGTAGAGACCCAGTACTTC; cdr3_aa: CASSKWVETQYF
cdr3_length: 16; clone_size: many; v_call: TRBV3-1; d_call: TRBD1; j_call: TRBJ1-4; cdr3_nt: TGTGCCAGCAGCCTAAGAGCCGGGACAGGTGGTGAAAAACTGTTTTTT; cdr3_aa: CASSLRAGTGGEKLFF
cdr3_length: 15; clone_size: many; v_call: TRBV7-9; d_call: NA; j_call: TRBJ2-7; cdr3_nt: TGTGCCAGCAGCCCAGACAGATTATCCTCCTACGAGCAGTACTTC; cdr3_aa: CASSPDRLSSYEQYF
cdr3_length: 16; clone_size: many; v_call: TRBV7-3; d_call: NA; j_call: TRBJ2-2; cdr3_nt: TGTGCCAGCAGCAAACAGCCGGTGGGGAACACCGGGGAGCTGTTTTTT; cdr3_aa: CASSKQPVGNTGELFF
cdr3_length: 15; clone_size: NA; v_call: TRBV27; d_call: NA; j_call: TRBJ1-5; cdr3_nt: TGTGCCACCTCCCAGCCGGGGGTGGGCAATCAGCCCCAGCATTTT; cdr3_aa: CATSQPGVGNQPQHF
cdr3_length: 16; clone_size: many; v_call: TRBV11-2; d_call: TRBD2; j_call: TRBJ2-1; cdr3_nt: TGTGCCAGCAGCTTAGTTTCAAGCGGGGGCTATGCTGAGCAGTTCTTC; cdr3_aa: CASSLVSSGGYAEQFF
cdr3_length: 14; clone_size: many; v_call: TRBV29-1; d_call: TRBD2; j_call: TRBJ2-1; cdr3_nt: TGCAGCGTTGTGTATGGACTAGCGGGGAATGAGCAGTTCTTC; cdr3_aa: CSVVYGLAGNEQFF
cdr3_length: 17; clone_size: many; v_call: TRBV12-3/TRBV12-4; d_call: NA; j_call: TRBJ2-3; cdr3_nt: TGTGCCAGCAGTTTAACCCATGGGGGCCCAAGCACAGATACGCAGTATTTT; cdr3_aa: CASSLTHGGPSTDTQYF
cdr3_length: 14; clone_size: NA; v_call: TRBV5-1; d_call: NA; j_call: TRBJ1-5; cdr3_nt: TGCGCCAGCAGCTTGGATGGGGTCAATCAGCCCCAGCATTTT; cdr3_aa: CASSLDGVNQPQHF
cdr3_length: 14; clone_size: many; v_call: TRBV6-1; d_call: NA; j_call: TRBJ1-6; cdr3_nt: TGTGCCAGCAGTGAGGCACAGGACGTGTCACCCCTCCACTTT; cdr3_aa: CASSEAQDVSPLHF
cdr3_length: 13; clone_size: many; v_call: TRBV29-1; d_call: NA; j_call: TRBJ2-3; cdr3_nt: TGCAGCGCGGTCCCTCTAGCCCCAGATACGCAGTATTTT; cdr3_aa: CSAVPLAPDTQYF
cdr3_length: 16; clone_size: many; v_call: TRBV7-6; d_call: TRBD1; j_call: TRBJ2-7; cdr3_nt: TGTGCCAGCAGCTTAGGTTTCCAGGGGGCCTCCTACGAGCAGTACTTC; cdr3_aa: CASSLGFQGASYEQYF
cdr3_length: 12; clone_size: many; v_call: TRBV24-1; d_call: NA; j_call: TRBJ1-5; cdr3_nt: TGTGCCACCAGTGAGCCGACAGGGCCCCAGCATTTT; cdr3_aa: CATSEPTGPQHF
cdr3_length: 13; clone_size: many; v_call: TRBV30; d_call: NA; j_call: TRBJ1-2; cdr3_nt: TGTGCCTGGAGTCCTACAATCGACTATGGCTACACCTTC; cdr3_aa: CAWSPTIDYGYTF
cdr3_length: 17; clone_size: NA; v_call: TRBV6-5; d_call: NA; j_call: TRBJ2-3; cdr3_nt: TGTGCCAGCAGTCCACTTTTAGCGTCACCTGGTACAGATACGCAGTATTTT; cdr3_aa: CASSPLLASPGTDTQYF
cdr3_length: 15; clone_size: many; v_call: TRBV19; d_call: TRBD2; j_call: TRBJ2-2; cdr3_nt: TGTGCCAGTAGATCGGCTAGCGGGAGCCCCGGGGAGCTGTTTTTT; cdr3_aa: CASRSASGSPGELFF
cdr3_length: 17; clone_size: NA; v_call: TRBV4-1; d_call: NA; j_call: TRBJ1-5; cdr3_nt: TGCGCCAGCAGCCAAGAAATCCCGGGACGGAGCAATCAGCCCCGGCTTTTT; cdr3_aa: CASSQEIPGRSNQPRLF
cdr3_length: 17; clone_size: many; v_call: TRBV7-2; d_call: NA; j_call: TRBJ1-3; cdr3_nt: TGTGCCAGCAGCTTGGCTGGTTATCAGAGCTCTGGAAACACCATATATTTT; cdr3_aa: CASSLAGYQSSGNTIYF
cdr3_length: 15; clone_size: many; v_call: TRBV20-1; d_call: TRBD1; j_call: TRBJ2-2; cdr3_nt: TGCAGTGCTAGAGATACCAGGGGGTCGACCGGGGAGCTGTTTTTT; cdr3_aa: CSARDTRGSTGELFF
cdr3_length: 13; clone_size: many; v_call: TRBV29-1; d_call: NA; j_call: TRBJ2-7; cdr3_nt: TGCAGCGCTTTGGACGGTAGCTCCTACGAGCAGTACTTC; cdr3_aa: CSALDGSSYEQYF
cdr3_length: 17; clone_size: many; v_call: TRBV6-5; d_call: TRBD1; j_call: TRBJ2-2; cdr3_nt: TGTGCCAGCAGTTACTTGCCGGGACAGGGAGGCACCGGGGAGCTGTTTTTT; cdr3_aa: CASSYLPGQGGTGELFF
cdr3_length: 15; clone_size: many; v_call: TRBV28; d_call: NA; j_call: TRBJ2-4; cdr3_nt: TGTGCCAGCAGTTTGGTGGGGGAAGCCAAAAACATTCAGTACTTC; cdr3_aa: CASSLVGEAKNIQYF
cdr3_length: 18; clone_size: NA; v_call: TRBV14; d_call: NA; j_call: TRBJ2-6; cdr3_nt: TGTGCCAGCAGCCAAGTATTAGGGGCTGGGTCTGGGGCCAACGTCCTGACTTTC; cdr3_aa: CASSQVLGAGSGANVLTF
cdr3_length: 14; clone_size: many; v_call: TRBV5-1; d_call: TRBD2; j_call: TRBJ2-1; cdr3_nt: TGCGCCAGCAGTGGGCTAGCGGGAGACAATGAGCAGTTCTTC; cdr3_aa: CASSGLAGDNEQFF
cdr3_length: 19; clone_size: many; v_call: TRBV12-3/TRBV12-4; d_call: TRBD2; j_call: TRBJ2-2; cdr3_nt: TGTGCCAGCAGTCACCCCGGGACTAGCGGGAGGGCCAGGGCCGGGGAGCTGTTTTTT; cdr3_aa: CASSHPGTSGRARAGELFF
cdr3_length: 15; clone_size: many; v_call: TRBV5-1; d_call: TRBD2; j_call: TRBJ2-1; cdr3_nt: TGCGCCAGCAGCTGGACTAGCGGGAGAAACAATGAGCAGTTCTTC; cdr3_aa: CASSWTSGRNNEQFF
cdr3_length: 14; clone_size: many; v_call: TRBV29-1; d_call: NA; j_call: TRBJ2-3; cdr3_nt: TGCAGCGCCCCCGTGAGGGGCAAGACAGATACGCAGTATTTT; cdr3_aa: CSAPVRGKTDTQYF
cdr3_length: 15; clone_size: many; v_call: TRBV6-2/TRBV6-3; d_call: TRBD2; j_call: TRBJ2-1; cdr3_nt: TGTGCCAGCAGTTGGACTAGCGGGACCTACAATGAGCAGTTCTTC; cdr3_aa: CASSWTSGTYNEQFF
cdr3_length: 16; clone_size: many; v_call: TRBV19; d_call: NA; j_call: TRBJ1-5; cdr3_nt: TGTGCCAGTAGTATAGCTTCAGGCCCTAGCAATCAGCCCCAGCATTTT; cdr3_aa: CASSIASGPSNQPQHF
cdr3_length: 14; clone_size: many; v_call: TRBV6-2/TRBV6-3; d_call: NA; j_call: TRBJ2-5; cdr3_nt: TGTGCCAGCAGTTTGGATTTCGAGGCGGAGACCCAGTACTTC; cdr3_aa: CASSLDFEAETQYF
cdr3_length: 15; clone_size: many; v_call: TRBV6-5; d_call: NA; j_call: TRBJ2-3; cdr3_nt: TGTGCCAGCAGTTACTCCTATGGGAGCACAGATACGCAGTATTTT; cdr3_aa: CASSYSYGSTDTQYF
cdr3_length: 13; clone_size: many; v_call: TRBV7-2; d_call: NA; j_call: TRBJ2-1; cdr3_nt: TGTGCCAGCAGCTTAGACAGATACAATGAGCAGTTCTTC; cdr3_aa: CASSLDRYNEQFF
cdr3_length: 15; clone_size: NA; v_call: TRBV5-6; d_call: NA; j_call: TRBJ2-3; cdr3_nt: TGTGCCAGCAGCTTGGCGGGGGCGCCTCCGGATACGCAGTATTTT; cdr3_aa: CASSLAGAPPDTQYF
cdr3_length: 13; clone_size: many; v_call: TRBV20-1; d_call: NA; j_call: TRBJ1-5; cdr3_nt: TGCAGTGCCCTAGGGGCAGCCAATCAGCCCCAGCATTTT; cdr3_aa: CSALGAANQPQHF